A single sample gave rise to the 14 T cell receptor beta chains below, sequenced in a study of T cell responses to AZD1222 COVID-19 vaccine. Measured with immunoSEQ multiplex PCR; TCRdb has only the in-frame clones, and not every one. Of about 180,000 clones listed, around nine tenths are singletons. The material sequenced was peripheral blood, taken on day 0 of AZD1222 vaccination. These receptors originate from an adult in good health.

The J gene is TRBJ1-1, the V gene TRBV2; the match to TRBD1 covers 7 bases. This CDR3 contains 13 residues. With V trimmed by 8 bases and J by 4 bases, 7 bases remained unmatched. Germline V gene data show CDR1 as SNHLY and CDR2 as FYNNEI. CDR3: CASETGEATEAFF. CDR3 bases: TGTGCCAGCGAAACAGGGGAAGCCACTGAAGCTTTCTTT.

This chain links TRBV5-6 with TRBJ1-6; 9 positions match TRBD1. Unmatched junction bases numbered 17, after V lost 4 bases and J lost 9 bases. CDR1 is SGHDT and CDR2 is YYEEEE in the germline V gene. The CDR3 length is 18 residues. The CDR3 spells CASSEKGQGTGRGSPLHF. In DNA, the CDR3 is TGTGCCAGCAGCGAGAAGGGACAGGGTACTGGAAGGGGTTCACCCCTCCACTTT.

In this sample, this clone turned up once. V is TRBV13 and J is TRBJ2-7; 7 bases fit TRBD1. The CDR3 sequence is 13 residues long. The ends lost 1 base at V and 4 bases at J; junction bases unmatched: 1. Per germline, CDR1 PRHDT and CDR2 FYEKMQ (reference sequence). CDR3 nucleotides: TGTGCCAGCAGCTTAGTACAGGGGTACGAGCAGTACTTC. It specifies CASSLVQGYEQYF.

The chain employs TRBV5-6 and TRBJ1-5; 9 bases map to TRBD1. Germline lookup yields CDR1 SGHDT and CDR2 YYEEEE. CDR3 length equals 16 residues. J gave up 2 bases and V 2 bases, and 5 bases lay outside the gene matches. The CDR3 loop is CASSLGQGIGNQPQHF. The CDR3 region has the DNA TGTGCCAGCAGCTTAGGACAGGGGATAGGCAATCAGCCCCAGCATTTT.

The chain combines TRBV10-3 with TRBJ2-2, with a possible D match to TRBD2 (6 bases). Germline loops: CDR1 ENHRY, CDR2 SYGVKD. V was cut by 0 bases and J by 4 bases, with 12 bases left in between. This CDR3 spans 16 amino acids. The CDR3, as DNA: TGTGCCATCAGTGAGTCGGGGGGACGCACCACCGGGGAGCTGTTTTTT. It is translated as CAISESGGRTTGELFF.

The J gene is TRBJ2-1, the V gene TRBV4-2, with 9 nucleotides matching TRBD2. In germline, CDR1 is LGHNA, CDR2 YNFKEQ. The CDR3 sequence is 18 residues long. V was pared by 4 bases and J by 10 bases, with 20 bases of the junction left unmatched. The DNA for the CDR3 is TGTGCCAGCAGCCCCCAGTGGGGTAGCGGGGGAGCCGCGGGGGAGCAGTTCTTC. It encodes CASSPQWGSGGAAGEQFF.

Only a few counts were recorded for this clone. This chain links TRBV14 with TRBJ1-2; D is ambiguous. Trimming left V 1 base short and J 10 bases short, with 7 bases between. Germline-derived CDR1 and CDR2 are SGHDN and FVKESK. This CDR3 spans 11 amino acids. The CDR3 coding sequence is TGTGCCAGCAGCCAAGGTATCCACTACACCTTC. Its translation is CASSQGIHYTF.

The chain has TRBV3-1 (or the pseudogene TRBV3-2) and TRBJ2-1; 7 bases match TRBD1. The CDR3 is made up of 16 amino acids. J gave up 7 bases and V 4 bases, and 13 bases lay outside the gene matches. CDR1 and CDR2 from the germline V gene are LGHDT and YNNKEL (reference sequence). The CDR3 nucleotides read TGTGCCAGCAGCCTATACAGGGGCTCTTTCTTTAATGAGCAGTTCTTC. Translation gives CASSLYRGSFFNEQFF.

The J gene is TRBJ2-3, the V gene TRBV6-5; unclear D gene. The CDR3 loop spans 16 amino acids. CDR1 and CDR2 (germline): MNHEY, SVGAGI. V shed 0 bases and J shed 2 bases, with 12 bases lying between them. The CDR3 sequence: CASSYSDKITTDTQYF. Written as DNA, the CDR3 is TGTGCCAGCAGTTACTCGGATAAGATAACCACAGATACGCAGTATTTT.

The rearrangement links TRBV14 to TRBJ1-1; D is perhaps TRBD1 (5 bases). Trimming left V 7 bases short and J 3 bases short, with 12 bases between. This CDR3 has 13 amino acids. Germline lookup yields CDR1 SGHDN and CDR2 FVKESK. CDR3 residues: CASTQGGYTEAFF. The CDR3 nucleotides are TGTGCCAGCACCCAGGGTGGGTACACTGAAGCTTTCTTT.

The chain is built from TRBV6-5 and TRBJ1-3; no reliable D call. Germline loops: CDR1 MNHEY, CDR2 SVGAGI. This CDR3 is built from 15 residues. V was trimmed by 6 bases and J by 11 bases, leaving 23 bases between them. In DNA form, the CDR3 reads TGTGCCAGCAGGAAGCCGCCAGGTCCCCGGATCGCCATATATTTT. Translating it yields CASRKPPGPRIAIYF.

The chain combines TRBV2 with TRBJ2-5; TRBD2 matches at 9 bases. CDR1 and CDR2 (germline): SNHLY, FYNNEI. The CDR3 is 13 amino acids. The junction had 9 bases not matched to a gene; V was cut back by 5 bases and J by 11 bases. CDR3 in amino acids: CASSRESGGRQYF. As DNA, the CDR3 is TGTGCCAGCAGTAGAGAGAGCGGGGGGAGGCAGTACTTC.

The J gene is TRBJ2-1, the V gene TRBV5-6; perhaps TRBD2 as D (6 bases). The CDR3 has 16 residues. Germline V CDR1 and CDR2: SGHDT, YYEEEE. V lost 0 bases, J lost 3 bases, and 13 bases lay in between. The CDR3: CASSLDRGLLYNEQFF. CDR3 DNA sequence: TGTGCCAGCAGCTTGGACCGGGGACTCCTCTACAATGAGCAGTTCTTC.

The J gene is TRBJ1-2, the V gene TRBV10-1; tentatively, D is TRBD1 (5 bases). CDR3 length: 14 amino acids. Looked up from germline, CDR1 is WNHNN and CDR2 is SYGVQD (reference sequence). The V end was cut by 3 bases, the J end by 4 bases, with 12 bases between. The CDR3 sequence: CASSDFRGGYGYTF. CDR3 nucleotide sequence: TGCGCCAGCAGTGATTTTAGGGGAGGCTATGGCTACACCTTC.